A selection of T cell receptor beta chains follows, all from one sample in a study of T cells in Graves' hyperthyroidism and ophthalmopathy. Using its own MiXCR run on the multiplex PCR reads, TCRdb lists one record per CDR3 protein. Of fewer than 200,000 distinct CDR3 sequences listed, about 18% are singletons. The sequenced sample consisted of blood. The receptors were sampled from a woman aged 45-65 years with Graves' hyperthyroidism. CDR3s include the opening cysteine and the closing phenylalanine or tryptophan. A D gene is named only where the DNA matches it firmly. Expanded clones are given a class, and other clones once, few, many or no size at all.

clone_size	cdr3_length	d_call	j_call	v_call	cdr3_nt	cdr3_aa
.	14	.	TRBJ1-1	TRBV6-4	TGTGCCAGCAGAGGGACAAATTTGCACACTGAAGCTTTCTTT	CASRGTNLHTEAFF
.	15	.	TRBJ2-7	TRBV13	TGTGCCAGCAGCTTAGGGCAGGGCCTCTCTATCGAGCAGTACTTC	CASSLGQGLSIEQYF
many	13	.	TRBJ2-3	TRBV7-2	TGTGCCAGCAGCTTAGCTAGGGCAGATACGCAGTATTTT	CASSLARADTQYF
.	19	TRBD2	TRBJ2-3	TRBV27	TGTGCCAGCAGTCCACCCCCGGGACTAGCGGGGGGCCGAGCAGATACGCAGTATTTT	CASSPPPGLAGGRADTQYF
few	17	TRBD1	TRBJ1-5	TRBV20-1	TGCAGTGCTAGAGTACCACCGGGACAGGGAATCAATCAGCCCCAGCATTTT	CSARVPPGQGINQPQHF
.	15	.	TRBJ1-4	TRBV2	TGTGCCAGCAGTGAAAACGGAGCAACTAATGAAAAACTGTTTTTT	CASSENGATNEKLFF
.	13	.	TRBJ2-4	TRBV9	TGTGCCAGCAGCGTAGGGGGCAAAAACATTCAGTACTTC	CASSVGGKNIQYF
many	13	.	TRBJ1-1	TRBV5-1	TGCGCCAGTGGGGAGGGCGTCAACACTGAAGCTTTCTTT	CASGEGVNTEAFF
many	13	.	TRBJ1-5	TRBV28	TGTGCCAGCCTCTCTACAGGGACGCAGCCCCAGCATTTT	CASLSTGTQPQHF
.	16	TRBD1	TRBJ1-6	TRBV7-9	TGTGCCAGCAGCTCCGCCGGGACAGCGTATAATTCACCCCTCCACTTT	CASSSAGTAYNSPLHF
.	18	TRBD2	TRBJ2-5	TRBV9	TGTGCCAGCAGCGTAGCCGAGCGGGGGGGCCTGAGGATAGAGACCCAGTACTTC	CASSVAERGGLRIETQYF
many	12	.	TRBJ1-6	TRBV28	TGTGCCAGCAGTTTATCATACTCACCCCTCCACTTT	CASSLSYSPLHF
once	10	.	TRBJ2-1	TRBV20-1	TGCAGTGCACTAGCCAGTGAGCAGTTCTTC	CSALASEQFF
few	13	TRBD1	TRBJ2-7	TRBV5-8	TGTGCCATCCCTTCGGGACAGACAAGAGAGCAGTACTTC	CAIPSGQTREQYF
many	15	TRBD2	TRBJ2-1	TRBV5-5	TGTGCCAGCAGCTTGGAAGCGGGGCCTTACAATGAGCAGTTCTTC	CASSLEAGPYNEQFF
.	13	TRBD1	TRBJ2-5	TRBV5-1	TGCGCCAGCAGCTCAACAGGGGGAGAGACCCAGTACTTC	CASSSTGGETQYF
few	14	.	TRBJ1-1	TRBV28	TGTGCCAGCACCCCTCAGATGACCGGGACTGAAGCTTTCTTT	CASTPQMTGTEAFF
many	13	.	TRBJ1-2	TRBV11-2	TGTGCCAGCAGCTTAGGGGCTGCGAATGGCTACACCTTC	CASSLGAANGYTF
many	12	.	TRBJ2-7	TRBV18	TGTGCCAGCAGCCCTGGCGGGTACGAGCAGTACTTC	CASSPGGYEQYF
many	14	.	TRBJ1-1	TRBV4-1	TGCGCCAGCAGCCAAGAATCGGCCAACACTGAAGCTTTCTTT	CASSQESANTEAFF
many	14	TRBD1	TRBJ1-1	TRBV28	TGTGCCAGCAGTTCTGACAGGGTGAACACTGAAGCTTTCTTT	CASSSDRVNTEAFF
many	16	.	TRBJ2-2	TRBV12-3/TRBV12-4	TGTGCCAGCAGTTTCGACTTCACGGTCCGCACCGGGGAGCTGTTTTTT	CASSFDFTVRTGELFF
many	11	.	TRBJ1-1	TRBV19	TGTGCCAGTAGTATAGGGTCTGAAGCTTTCTTT	CASSIGSEAFF
many	12	TRBD1	TRBJ1-2	TRBV10-3	TGTGCCATCAGTGAAAATAGGGGGCATCTCACCTTC	CAISENRGHLTF
.	13	.	TRBJ1-5	TRBV29-1	TGCAGCGCTGGAGGGGGGTTCAATCAGCCCCAGCATTTT	CSAGGGFNQPQHF
many	14	.	TRBJ1-2	TRBV27	TGTGCCAGCACCGCGGGAGGGGGGAACTATGGCTACACCTTC	CASTAGGGNYGYTF
.	14	TRBD1	TRBJ2-3	TRBV9	TGTGCCAGCAGCGGACAGGGGAGGACAGATACGCAGTATTTT	CASSGQGRTDTQYF
once	13	.	TRBJ1-2	TRBV4-1	TGCGCCAGCAGCCAGGGACAACGGGTTGGCTACACCTTC	CASSQGQRVGYTF
many	13	.	TRBJ1-4	TRBV7-2	TGTGCCAGCAGCCGGGACATTAATGAAAAACTGTTTTTT	CASSRDINEKLFF
.	13	TRBD1	TRBJ2-7	TRBV19	TGTGCCAGTAGGCAGACAGGGCACTACGAGCAGTACTTC	CASRQTGHYEQYF
many	16	TRBD2	TRBJ2-7	TRBV20-1	TGCAGTGCTAGAGATACCGGGACTAGCCCATCCTACGAGCAGTACTTC	CSARDTGTSPSYEQYF
many	13	.	TRBJ1-1	TRBV9	TGTGCCAGCAGCACGACAGCGAACACTGAAGCTTTCTTT	CASSTTANTEAFF
.	13	.	TRBJ1-4	TRBV25-1	TGTGCCAGCAGTGAGAGGGGCGGTGAAAAACTGTTTTTT	CASSERGGEKLFF
.	16	.	TRBJ1-2	TRBV19	TGTGCCAGTAGCAACCCGGGGGGGGCGCGAGTTCGTGGCTACACCTTC	CASSNPGGARVRGYTF
many	20	.	TRBJ2-5	TRBV5-1	TGCGCCAGCAGCTTGGCTGGGCTGCCCGCAGGGGGAGGCCCGAAAGAGACCCAGTACTTC	CASSLAGLPAGGGPKETQYF
many	16	TRBD1	TRBJ2-3	TRBV7-9	TGTGCCAGCAGCGGAGGACAGGGAATTAGCACAGATACGCAGTATTTT	CASSGGQGISTDTQYF
many	13	.	TRBJ1-2	TRBV19	TGTGCCAGTAGTATCCAGGGCTCCTATGGCTACACCTTC	CASSIQGSYGYTF
.	13	.	TRBJ2-1	TRBV7-8	TGTGCCAGCAGCTTCCGACTTGGGCGTGAGCAGTTCTTC	CASSFRLGREQFF
.	17	TRBD2	TRBJ2-1	TRBV25-1	TGTGCCAGCAGCCTGTGGGGGCTCAGGACTAGCGGTTCCGAGCAGTTCTTC	CASSLWGLRTSGSEQFF
many	14	TRBD1	TRBJ1-1	TRBV7-6	TGTGCCAGCAGCAGGGGGCGCGGGAACACTGAAGCTTTCTTT	CASSRGRGNTEAFF
.	14	.	TRBJ2-5	TRBV5-1	TGCGCCAGCAGCTTGGGGGGGCCTGAGGAGACCCAGTACTTC	CASSLGGPEETQYF
many	15	.	TRBJ1-5	TRBV19	TGTGCCAGTAGTATCCCGGGACACCGCAATCAGCCCCAGCATTTT	CASSIPGHRNQPQHF
many	15	TRBD2	TRBJ2-5	TRBV10-3	TGTGCCATCAGTGAGTCGTGGGGGGGGGACGAGACCCAGTACTTC	CAISESWGGDETQYF
many	14	.	TRBJ2-7	TRBV5-1	TGCGCCAGCAGCAGCCCGCAGGGTCCCTACGAGCAGTACTTC	CASSSPQGPYEQYF
many	15	TRBD2	TRBJ2-2	TRBV6-2/TRBV6-3	TGTGCCACCACCCCTCAGCGGGGGGCGGCCGGGGAGCTGTTTTTT	CATTPQRGAAGELFF
many	17	.	TRBJ1-4	TRBV29-1	TGCAGCGTTGAAGAGTTCGGAACAGCTGCAACTAATGAAAAACTGTTTTTT	CSVEEFGTAATNEKLFF
many	11	.	TRBJ1-1	TRBV7-9	TGTGCCAGCAGCTTAACCACTGAAGCTTTCTTT	CASSLTTEAFF
many	16	TRBD2	TRBJ2-1	TRBV2	TGTGCCAGCGCCGGAGGGTCTAGCGGGGGGGGCAATGAGCAGTTCTTC	CASAGGSSGGGNEQFF
many	16	TRBD1	TRBJ1-5	TRBV11-2	TGTGCCAGCAGCTTGGGCCGCGGACAGGGGAATCAGCCCCAGCATTTT	CASSLGRGQGNQPQHF
.	16	.	TRBJ2-7	TRBV28	TGTGCCAGCAGTTCAACCCCCCCCCCCCAGAATGCCGAGCAGTACTTC	CASSSTPPPQNAEQYF
many	15	.	TRBJ2-3	TRBV5-1	TGCGCCAGCAGCTTCGGCGGGCGAACCACAGATACGCAGTATTTT	CASSFGGRTTDTQYF
many	15	TRBD2	TRBJ2-7	TRBV12-3/TRBV12-4	TGTGCCAGCAGTTTTGTCGGGGGGGCCGGTTACGAGCAGTACTTC	CASSFVGGAGYEQYF
.	16	.	TRBJ2-3	TRBV6-2/TRBV6-3	TGTGCCAGCAGCTTAGCCGCCCAGGGAAGAACAGATACGCAGTATTTT	CASSLAAQGRTDTQYF
many	14	TRBD1	TRBJ1-2	TRBV28	TGTGCCAGCAGGACGACAGGGTCTAACTATGGCTACACCTTC	CASRTTGSNYGYTF
many	15	TRBD1	TRBJ1-4	TRBV4-1	TGCGCCAGCAGCCACCGACAGGGGGCACGTGAAAAACTGTTTTTT	CASSHRQGAREKLFF
many	13	.	TRBJ1-1	TRBV6-1	TGTGCCAGCAGTGACGCTTGGAACACTGAAGCTTTCTTT	CASSDAWNTEAFF
.	15	TRBD1	TRBJ1-2	TRBV7-2	TGCGCCAGCAGCCGACAGGGGGCGCTGGGCTATGGCTACACCTTC	CASSRQGALGYGYTF
.	15	TRBD2	TRBJ2-1	TRBV2	TGTGCCAGCAGTGAGGCTAGCGGGAGGGTAAATGAGCAGTTCTTC	CASSEASGRVNEQFF
many	15	TRBD2	TRBJ2-1	TRBV12-3/TRBV12-4	TGTGCCAGCACCAGGAGTAGCGGGGGGGTCGATGAGCAGTTCTTC	CASTRSSGGVDEQFF